The 3 T cell receptor beta chains reported below all come from one sample, sequenced in a study of glioma-infiltrating T cells (dated by TCRdb to 2016 to 2018). TCRdb records Illumina MiSeq as the sequencer. The iRepertoire nested amplicon-rescue multiplex PCR (arm-PCR) platform was used to amplify TCR alpha and beta CDR3 regions from RNA. Through fastp at Q25 and MiXCR, TCRdb rebuilt clones from the public reads, retaining in-frame beta chains. A single entry per CDR3 protein holds the most common genes and DNA from its merged rows. Counted in this sample were approximately 400,000 distinct CDR3 sequences; 41% of them appeared once. Of the sample, about 11% is held by the ten largest clones. Sequences were obtained from glioma tissue, nonneoplastic brain tissue, or PBMCs (not recorded which). These receptors came from a human donor with low-grade glioma or glioblastoma, undergoing nonglioma brain surgery, or in good health (not recorded which).

This clonotype was picked up a small number of times. CDR3 nucleotide sequence: TGTGCCAGCAGCCAAGGTGTAGCGGGGAGGCAAGATACGCAGTATTTT. Encoded protein: CASSQGVAGRQDTQYF. The gene calls are TRBV4-2 and TRBJ2-3; 8 nucleotides align to TRBD2. Germline assignment: CDR1 LGHNA and CDR2 YNFKEQ. The CDR3 has 16 residues. V lost 1 base, J lost 5 bases, and 8 bases stayed unmatched.

This clonotype was counted only a few times. This chain links TRBV4-3 with TRBJ1-6; D is unclear. Trimming took off 8 bases at V and 7 bases at J, with 18 bases between the two ends. From germline, CDR1 is LGHNA and CDR2 YSLEER. The CDR3 contains 15 residues. The CDR3 protein is CASREEQASNSPLHF. CDR3 nucleotide sequence: TGCGCCAGCCGCGAGGAGCAGGCTTCGAATTCACCCCTCCACTTT.

This clonotype was seen at least ten times. This chain uses TRBV4-1 with TRBJ2-1, with D possibly matching TRBD2 (6 bases). Between the trimmed V and J ends, which lost 2 bases and 5 bases, there was a span of 10 bases. Germline CDR1 reads MGHRA; CDR2 reads YSYEKL. This CDR3 spans 14 amino acids. The chain's CDR3 is CASSQPGVNNEQFF. The DNA of the CDR3 is TGCGCCAGCAGCCAACCGGGAGTCAACAATGAGCAGTTCTTC.